These 11 T cell receptor beta chains were sequenced from one sample in a study of response to subunit inactivated influenza vaccine. TCRdb ran MiXCR on the RT-PCR reads and lists one entry per CDR3 protein. The table lists roughly 760,000 distinct CDR3 sequences, 21% of them singletons, with 10% to 13% in the top ten. Specimen: PBMCs from blood, collected about 5 days after vaccination. All receptors come from a man in his forties or fifties who received an inactivated influenza vaccine.

This sequence joins TRBV7-2 and TRBJ2-7; the match to TRBD2 covers 10 bases. This CDR3 is built from 17 residues. Germline CDR1 is SGHTA and CDR2 is FQGNSA. V trimming: 0 bases; J trimming: 4 bases; junction bases outside the gene matches: 9. CDR3 sequence (DNA): TGTGCCAGCAGCTTAGCGCGTCTAGCGGGGGCTATGTACGAGCAGTACTTC. Amino acid sequence: CASSLARLAGAMYEQYF.

This chain links TRBV15 with TRBJ2-1, with D tentatively TRBD1 or TRBD2 (5 bases each). V lost 5 bases to trimming and J lost 0 bases, with 17 bases between them. The germline gives CDR1 LNHNV, CDR2 YYDKDF (reference sequence). CDR3 length equals 17 residues. Here the CDR3 DNA reads TGTGCCACCAGCTCATCCCGGGACGTCATCTCCTACAATGAGCAGTTCTTC. Translation: CATSSSRDVISYNEQFF.

This chain links TRBV11-2 with TRBJ2-7; D is perhaps TRBD2 (5 bases). Trimming removed 2 bases from V and 7 bases from J, with 12 bases in between. Per germline, CDR1 SGHAT and CDR2 FQNNGV. The CDR3 extends over 13 amino acids. This CDR3 is CASSLNSGLEQYF. The CDR3 region has the DNA TGTGCCAGCAGCTTAAACTCGGGGTTAGAGCAGTACTTC.

This rearrangement joins TRBV7-2 to TRBJ2-1; D is ambiguous. The CDR3 has 14 amino acids. The V gene's germline CDR1 is SGHTA and CDR2 FQGNSA. The ends were cut back, 2 bases at V and 4 bases at J, with 9 bases in the middle. The CDR3 spells CASSLSSFYNEQFF. CDR3 sequence (DNA): TGTGCCAGCAGCTTATCTTCTTTTTACAATGAGCAGTTCTTC.

The chain employs TRBV12-3 or TRBV12-4 and TRBJ2-3; 7 bases are shared with TRBD2. This CDR3 is 16 amino acids long. With 5 bases clipped from V and 0 bases from J, the junction kept 8 bases outside the gene matches. CDR3 protein: CASSRASGPSTDTQYF. CDR3 nucleotide sequence: TGTGCCAGCAGTCGGGCTAGCGGCCCTAGCACAGATACGCAGTATTTT.

The J gene is TRBJ2-5, the V gene TRBV5-1; D perhaps matches TRBD2 (6 bases). This CDR3 is built from 14 residues. The V and J ends lost 0 bases and 5 bases respectively, with 11 bases between them. CDR1 is SGHRS, CDR2 YFSETQ, per germline. The CDR3 is CASSLERGGETQYF. DNA of the CDR3: TGCGCCAGCAGCTTGGAGCGCGGAGGGGAGACCCAGTACTTC.

This clonotype was picked up a small number of times. The J gene is TRBJ2-1, the V gene TRBV10-3; D remains ambiguous. The germline V and J ends were trimmed by 4 bases and 0 bases, with 10 bases remaining between them. The germline CDR1 and CDR2 sequences are ENHRY and SYGVKD. The CDR3 spans 15 residues. The DNA for the CDR3 is TGTGCCATCAGTGGGGCGGAGAGCTCCTACAATGAGCAGTTCTTC. Residues: CAISGAESSYNEQFF.

This clonotype has more than one count but fewer than ten. The rearrangement links TRBV4-3 to TRBJ2-2, with D tentatively TRBD1 (6 bases). Germline V gives CDR1 LGHNA, CDR2 YSLEER. The CDR3 has 16 amino acids. V lost 1 base and J 2 bases, leaving 11 bases between the germline ends. The CDR3 loop reads CASSQGYRVNTGELFF. CDR3 bases: TGCGCCAGCAGCCAAGGGTACAGGGTAAACACCGGGGAGCTGTTTTTT.

V is TRBV12-3 or TRBV12-4 and J is TRBJ1-1, with TRBD1 matching over 12 bases. This CDR3 is 17 amino acids long. V lost 6 bases and J lost 0; bases outside the gene matches: 8. The CDR3 DNA is TGTGCCAGCAGCCCCGGGACAGGGGGCGTAATGAACACTGAAGCTTTCTTT. The encoded protein is CASSPGTGGVMNTEAFF.

This clonotype turned up a few times. The chain carries TRBV11-2 and TRBJ1-1, with unresolved D. The CDR3 totals 14 residues. The germline CDR1 and CDR2 sequences are SGHAT and FQNNGV. The germline V and J ends were trimmed by 0 bases and 6 bases, with 11 bases remaining between them. CDR3 amino acids: CASSLDLSVSEAFF. The CDR3 nucleotides are TGTGCCAGCAGCTTAGATCTTTCGGTTTCTGAAGCTTTCTTT.

This clonotype was detected a few times. This chain links TRBV5-1 with TRBJ2-3; a weak D match, TRBD1 (6 bases). The CDR3 runs 17 residues. V was clipped by 0 bases and J by 1 base, with 15 bases between them. CDR1 SGHRS and CDR2 YFSETQ come from the germline V gene. CDR3 DNA: TGCGCCAGCAGCTTGGAGGGGGTGACGTTCGGCACAGATACGCAGTATTTT. This codes for CASSLEGVTFGTDTQYF.